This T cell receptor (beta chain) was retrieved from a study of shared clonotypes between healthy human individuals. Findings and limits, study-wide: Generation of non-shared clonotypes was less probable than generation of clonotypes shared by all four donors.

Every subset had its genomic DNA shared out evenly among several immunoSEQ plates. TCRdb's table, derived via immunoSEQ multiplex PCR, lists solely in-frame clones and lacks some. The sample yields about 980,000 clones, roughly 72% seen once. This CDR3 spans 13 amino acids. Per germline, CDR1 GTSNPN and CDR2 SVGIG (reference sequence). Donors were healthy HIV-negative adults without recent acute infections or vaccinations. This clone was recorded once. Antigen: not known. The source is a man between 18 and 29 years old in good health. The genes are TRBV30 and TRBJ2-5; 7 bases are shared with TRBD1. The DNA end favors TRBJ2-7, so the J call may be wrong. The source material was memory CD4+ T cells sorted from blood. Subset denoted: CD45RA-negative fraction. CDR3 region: CAWTTGLVYEQYF. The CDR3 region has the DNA TGTGCCTGGACGACAGGGCTTGTCTACGAGCAGTACTTC.